This TCR beta chain is from a study of cytomegalovirus exposure and HLA in healthy donors. Turning to the study itself: Roughly 85 million unique TCRs from HLA-typed donors made up an early data release. Most donors, roughly 82% of roughly 400 genotyped, fell in the Caucasian-associated ancestry cluster.

In the case of this clone: No antigen is known for it.

PCR amplification relied on 60 Vbeta primers (plus 13 Jbeta primers). The repertoire was sequenced with immunoSEQ multiplex PCR; TCRdb's copy has only in-frame clones and lacks some. Among about 190,000 clones listed, roughly 84% were seen once. Whole-study findings and limits: The authors excluded some V segments, including TRBV6-2 and TRBV6-3, as indistinguishable.

Germline CDR1 and CDR2: KGHSH and LQKENI. Losses at the gene ends were 6 bases for V and 3 bases for J; bases not matched to a gene: 3. This CDR3 region has 15 residues. The clonotype originates from a woman between 45 and 65 years old in good health and CMV-seropositive. The sample was PBMCs. The chain employs TRBV18 and TRBJ2-3; 13 nucleotides agree with TRBD2. CDR3 amino acids: CASSGTSGVTDTQYF. For the CDR3, the DNA is TGTGCCAGCTCTGGGACTAGCGGGGTGACAGATACGCAGTATTTT.